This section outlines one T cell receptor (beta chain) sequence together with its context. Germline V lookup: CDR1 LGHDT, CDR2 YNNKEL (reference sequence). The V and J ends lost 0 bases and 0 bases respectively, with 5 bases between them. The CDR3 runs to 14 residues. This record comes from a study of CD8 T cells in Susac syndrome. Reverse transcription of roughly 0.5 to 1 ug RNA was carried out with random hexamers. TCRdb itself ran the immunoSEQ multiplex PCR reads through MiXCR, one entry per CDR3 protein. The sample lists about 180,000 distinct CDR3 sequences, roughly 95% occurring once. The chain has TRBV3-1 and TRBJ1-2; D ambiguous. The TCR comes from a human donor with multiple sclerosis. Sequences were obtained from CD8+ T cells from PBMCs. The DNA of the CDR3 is TGTGCCAGCAGCCAAGATTCGGCTAACTATGGCTACACCTTC. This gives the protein CASSQDSANYGYTF.